This is a list of T cell receptor beta chains from one sample in a study of cytomegalovirus exposure and HLA in healthy donors. Produced via immunoSEQ multiplex PCR; TCRdb's table is partial and in-frame only. The data show 75,000 to 100,000 clones, with approximately 76% seen just once and over 15% held by the top ten. The sample comprised PBMCs. These receptors were collected from a woman between 55 and 75 years old in good health and CMV-seropositive. CDR3s include the opening cysteine and the closing phenylalanine or tryptophan. Each record gives: V gene, J gene, D gene, clone size, CDR3 protein, CDR3 DNA. D genes are given only for firm matches. The size of a clone is reported for some rows only, either as once, few or many, or as a class for expanded clones.

v_gene: TRBV19
j_gene: TRBJ2-1
d_gene: TRBD2
abundance: -
CDR3aa: CASTPGTTHNEQFF
CDR3nt: TGTGCCAGTACCCCCGGGACTACCCACAATGAGCAGTTCTTC

v_gene: TRBV6-5
j_gene: TRBJ1-6
d_gene: TRBD1
abundance: few
CDR3aa: CASRMDRPNSPLHF
CDR3nt: TGTGCCAGCAGGATGGACAGGCCCAATTCACCCCTCCACTTT

v_gene: TRBV2
j_gene: TRBJ1-5
d_gene: TRBD1
abundance: -
CDR3aa: CASRSDRGGQPQHF
CDR3nt: TGTGCCAGCAGGTCGGACAGGGGGGGTCAGCCCCAGCATTTT

v_gene: TRBV2
j_gene: TRBJ2-1
d_gene: TRBD1
abundance: -
CDR3aa: CASNSPTGGRTSPEQFF
CDR3nt: TGTGCCAGCAATTCCCCGACAGGGGGTCGAACTAGTCCTGAGCAGTTCTTC

v_gene: TRBV5-4
j_gene: TRBJ2-7
d_gene: -
abundance: -
CDR3aa: CASSLTAHYEQYF
CDR3nt: TGTGCCAGCAGCTTGACAGCTCACTACGAGCAGTACTTC

v_gene: TRBV2
j_gene: TRBJ2-1
d_gene: TRBD2
abundance: -
CDR3aa: CASSLAEIYNEQFF
CDR3nt: TGTGCCAGCAGTCTAGCGGAAATCTACAATGAGCAGTTCTTC

v_gene: TRBV7-9
j_gene: TRBJ2-7
d_gene: TRBD1
abundance: -
CDR3aa: CASSPGTAGTEQYF
CDR3nt: TGTGCCAGCAGCCCCGGGACAGCAGGGACAGAGCAGTACTTC

v_gene: TRBV19
j_gene: TRBJ1-1
d_gene: TRBD1
abundance: -
CDR3aa: CASVDREAFF
CDR3nt: TGTGCCAGTGTGGACAGGGAAGCTTTCTTT

v_gene: TRBV11-2
j_gene: TRBJ1-3
d_gene: -
abundance: -
CDR3aa: CASSSRLAGNTIYF
CDR3nt: TGTGCCAGCAGCTCCAGACTCGCCGGAAACACCATATATTTT

v_gene: TRBV27
j_gene: TRBJ1-5
d_gene: TRBD1
abundance: few
CDR3aa: CASSLDGTDNQPQHF
CDR3nt: TGTGCCAGCAGTTTAGACGGGACAGACAATCAGCCCCAGCATTTT

v_gene: TRBV7-9
j_gene: TRBJ1-1
d_gene: TRBD1
abundance: -
CDR3aa: CASSFSGQGTFF
CDR3nt: TGTGCCAGCAGCTTCTCGGGACAGGGGACTTTCTTT

v_gene: TRBV7-3
j_gene: TRBJ2-1
d_gene: -
abundance: -
CDR3aa: CASSSGTGSEQFF
CDR3nt: TGTGCCAGCAGCAGTGGTACAGGGAGTGAGCAGTTCTTC

v_gene: TRBV10-2
j_gene: TRBJ1-2
d_gene: TRBD1
abundance: few
CDR3aa: CASSGTGVIYGYTF
CDR3nt: TGCGCCAGCAGCGGGACAGGGGTGATCTATGGCTACACCTTC

v_gene: TRBV15
j_gene: TRBJ1-4
d_gene: -
abundance: -
CDR3aa: CATSGQGGVSLEKLFF
CDR3nt: TGTGCCACCAGCGGGCAGGGAGGGGTGTCGTTAGAAAAACTGTTTTTT

v_gene: TRBV28
j_gene: TRBJ1-4
d_gene: -
abundance: -
CDR3aa: CASSLAGGNEKLFF
CDR3nt: TGTGCCAGCAGTTTAGCGGGTGGTAATGAAAAACTGTTTTTT

v_gene: TRBV5-1
j_gene: TRBJ2-1
d_gene: -
abundance: few
CDR3aa: CASSLTGTANEQFF
CDR3nt: TGCGCCAGCAGCTTAACCGGGACTGCGAATGAGCAGTTCTTC

v_gene: TRBV5-1
j_gene: TRBJ2-1
d_gene: TRBD2
abundance: -
CDR3aa: CASSPSGGSSYNEQFF
CDR3nt: TGCGCCAGCAGCCCGAGTGGCGGGAGCTCCTACAATGAGCAGTTCTTC

v_gene: TRBV7-2
j_gene: TRBJ2-7
d_gene: -
abundance: -
CDR3aa: CASSVGGASYEQYF
CDR3nt: TGTGCCAGCAGCGTGGGGGGGGCTAGCTACGAGCAGTACTTC

v_gene: TRBV19
j_gene: TRBJ1-1
d_gene: -
abundance: -
CDR3aa: CASSIVGAPTEAFF
CDR3nt: TGTGCCAGTAGTATAGTGGGGGCCCCCACGGAAGCTTTCTTT

v_gene: TRBV6-6
j_gene: TRBJ2-5
d_gene: -
abundance: -
CDR3aa: CASSLAKETQYF
CDR3nt: TGTGCCAGCAGTTTGGCAAAAGAGACCCAGTACTTC

v_gene: TRBV6-1
j_gene: TRBJ2-7
d_gene: -
abundance: -
CDR3aa: CASSDRASYEQYF
CDR3nt: TGTGCCAGCAGTGACAGGGCAAGCTACGAGCAGTACTTC

v_gene: TRBV11-3
j_gene: TRBJ2-7
d_gene: -
abundance: -
CDR3aa: CASSPGASGFYEQYF
CDR3nt: TGTGCCAGCAGCCCAGGGGCTAGCGGCTTCTACGAGCAGTACTTC

v_gene: TRBV5-6
j_gene: TRBJ2-1
d_gene: -
abundance: -
CDR3aa: CASSLRSGTYNEQFF
CDR3nt: TGTGCCAGCAGCTTGAGAAGCGGAACCTACAATGAGCAGTTCTTC

v_gene: TRBV9
j_gene: TRBJ2-2
d_gene: TRBD2
abundance: -
CDR3aa: CASSKTSGETGELFF
CDR3nt: TGTGCCAGCAGCAAGACTAGCGGGGAGACCGGGGAGCTGTTTTTT

v_gene: TRBV5-1
j_gene: TRBJ1-1
d_gene: -
abundance: -
CDR3aa: CASSLEGRVGTEAFF
CDR3nt: TGCGCCAGCAGCTTGGAGGGGAGGGTCGGCACTGAAGCTTTCTTT

v_gene: TRBV5-1
j_gene: TRBJ1-1
d_gene: -
abundance: -
CDR3aa: CASSEGVGTEAFF
CDR3nt: TGCGCCAGCAGCGAGGGGGTGGGCACTGAAGCTTTCTTT

v_gene: TRBV28
j_gene: TRBJ2-1
d_gene: -
abundance: -
CDR3aa: CASSLEGIGEQFF
CDR3nt: TGTGCCAGCAGTTTAGAGGGTATAGGTGAGCAGTTCTTC

v_gene: TRBV21-1
j_gene: TRBJ2-7
d_gene: -
abundance: -
CDR3aa: CASSKLAGENEQYF
CDR3nt: TGTGCCAGCAGCAAGCTAGCGGGAGAAAACGAGCAGTACTTC

v_gene: TRBV28
j_gene: TRBJ2-7
d_gene: TRBD2
abundance: once
CDR3aa: CASSGLAPYEQYF
CDR3nt: TGTGCCAGCAGTGGACTAGCGCCGTACGAGCAGTACTTC

v_gene: TRBV10-1
j_gene: TRBJ2-7
d_gene: -
abundance: few
CDR3aa: CASSETGEVEQYF
CDR3nt: TGCGCCAGCAGTGAAACAGGGGAGGTCGAGCAGTACTTC

v_gene: TRBV9
j_gene: TRBJ2-1
d_gene: -
abundance: -
CDR3aa: CASSVVPRGRNEQFF
CDR3nt: TGTGCCAGCAGCGTAGTTCCCAGAGGAAGGAATGAGCAGTTCTTC

v_gene: TRBV6-6
j_gene: TRBJ2-7
d_gene: TRBD2
abundance: few
CDR3aa: CASSYSTLAGGEQYF
CDR3nt: TGTGCCAGCAGTTACTCGACACTAGCGGGAGGAGAGCAGTACTTC

v_gene: TRBV19
j_gene: TRBJ2-1
d_gene: -
abundance: -
CDR3aa: CASSILSGYYNEQFF
CDR3nt: TGTGCCAGTAGTATCCTAAGCGGGTATTACAATGAGCAGTTCTTC

v_gene: TRBV13
j_gene: TRBJ2-5
d_gene: TRBD2
abundance: -
CDR3aa: CASSYGTSGSLGEETQYF
CDR3nt: TGTGCCAGCAGCTACGGGACTAGCGGGAGCTTGGGTGAAGAGACCCAGTACTTC

v_gene: TRBV9
j_gene: TRBJ2-1
d_gene: -
abundance: few
CDR3aa: CASSVGGGASLNEQFF
CDR3nt: TGTGCCAGCAGCGTAGGAGGGGGGGCGTCATTGAATGAGCAGTTCTTC

v_gene: TRBV13
j_gene: TRBJ1-3
d_gene: -
abundance: -
CDR3aa: CASSSLGRGGNTIYF
CDR3nt: TGTGCCAGCAGCTCCTTGGGGCGCGGCGGAAACACCATATATTTT

v_gene: TRBV29-1
j_gene: TRBJ1-2
d_gene: -
abundance: once
CDR3aa: CSGRGNGGYTF
CDR3nt: TGCAGCGGGCGGGGTAACGGGGGCTACACCTTC

v_gene: TRBV7-3
j_gene: TRBJ2-7
d_gene: -
abundance: -
CDR3aa: CASSPYSSYEQYF
CDR3nt: TGTGCCAGCAGCCCTTATAGCTCCTACGAGCAGTACTTC

v_gene: TRBV6-6
j_gene: TRBJ1-1
d_gene: -
abundance: -
CDR3aa: CASSFTGNTEAFF
CDR3nt: TGTGCCAGCAGTTTCACAGGGAACACTGAAGCTTTCTTT

v_gene: TRBV16
j_gene: TRBJ1-2
d_gene: -
abundance: few
CDR3aa: CASSQSRGGAFSYGYTF
CDR3nt: TGTGCCAGCAGCCAATCGAGGGGGGGCGCATTTTCCTATGGCTACACCTTC

v_gene: TRBV6-1
j_gene: TRBJ2-5
d_gene: -
abundance: -
CDR3aa: CASRNIRGRETQYF
CDR3nt: TGTGCCAGCAGGAATATCAGGGGAAGAGAGACCCAGTACTTC

v_gene: TRBV21-1
j_gene: TRBJ2-7
d_gene: -
abundance: -
CDR3aa: CASSKGTATVMREQYF
CDR3nt: TGTGCCAGCAGCAAAGGGACCGCGACAGTAATGCGCGAGCAGTACTTC

v_gene: TRBV18
j_gene: TRBJ1-5
d_gene: -
abundance: -
CDR3aa: CASSPTRDIQNQPQHF
CDR3nt: TGTGCCAGCTCACCTACGAGGGACATTCAGAATCAGCCCCAGCATTTT

v_gene: TRBV11-2
j_gene: TRBJ1-1
d_gene: TRBD1
abundance: -
CDR3aa: CASSLLGTAREAFF
CDR3nt: TGTGCCAGCAGCTTACTAGGGACAGCCCGTGAAGCTTTCTTT

v_gene: TRBV11-3
j_gene: TRBJ2-1
d_gene: -
abundance: -
CDR3aa: CASSPGPGRRDEQFF
CDR3nt: TGTGCCAGCAGCCCAGGACCGGGCAGGCGGGATGAGCAGTTCTTC

v_gene: TRBV19
j_gene: TRBJ1-1
d_gene: -
abundance: -
CDR3aa: CASSIRAGEAFF
CDR3nt: TGTGCCAGTAGTATTCGAGCCGGGGAAGCTTTCTTT

v_gene: TRBV11-2
j_gene: TRBJ1-1
d_gene: -
abundance: -
CDR3aa: CASSLRGYTEAFF
CDR3nt: TGTGCCAGCAGCTTACGAGGTTACACTGAAGCTTTCTTT

v_gene: TRBV7-9
j_gene: TRBJ1-2
d_gene: -
abundance: -
CDR3aa: CASSPKIPGVGYTF
CDR3nt: TGTGCCAGCAGCCCCAAGATCCCCGGGGTTGGCTACACCTTC

v_gene: TRBV5-4
j_gene: TRBJ1-1
d_gene: -
abundance: few
CDR3aa: CASSGQNTEAFF
CDR3nt: TGTGCCAGCAGCGGACAGAACACTGAAGCTTTCTTT

v_gene: TRBV4-1
j_gene: TRBJ2-7
d_gene: -
abundance: -
CDR3aa: CASSQDPGETYEQYF
CDR3nt: TGCGCCAGCAGCCAGGATCCAGGGGAGACCTACGAGCAGTACTTC

v_gene: TRBV28
j_gene: TRBJ2-7
d_gene: -
abundance: -
CDR3aa: CASSPGDFPYEQYF
CDR3nt: TGTGCCAGCAGTCCCGGGGACTTTCCCTACGAGCAGTACTTC

v_gene: TRBV7-8
j_gene: TRBJ1-2
d_gene: -
abundance: -
CDR3aa: CASSGAGWGGYTF
CDR3nt: TGTGCCAGCAGCGGTGCAGGGTGGGGTGGCTACACCTTC

v_gene: TRBV28
j_gene: TRBJ2-7
d_gene: -
abundance: -
CDR3aa: CASSLPPGTYEQYF
CDR3nt: TGTGCCAGCAGTTTACCCCCAGGGACCTACGAGCAGTACTTC

v_gene: TRBV7-8
j_gene: TRBJ2-7
d_gene: -
abundance: -
CDR3aa: CASSLAGTYYYEQYF
CDR3nt: TGTGCCAGCAGCTTAGCCGGGACATATTACTACGAGCAGTACTTC

v_gene: TRBV25-1
j_gene: TRBJ1-3
d_gene: -
abundance: -
CDR3aa: CASSESRYSSGNTIYF
CDR3nt: TGTGCCAGCAGTGAATCCCGATATAGCTCTGGAAACACCATATATTTT

v_gene: TRBV29-1
j_gene: TRBJ2-1
d_gene: -
abundance: -
CDR3aa: CSVRIDRTGRERDEQFF
CDR3nt: TGCAGCGTGCGTATCGACAGGACTGGGCGGGAGCGCGATGAGCAGTTCTTC

v_gene: TRBV5-5
j_gene: TRBJ1-5
d_gene: TRBD1
abundance: -
CDR3aa: CASSFGQGIQPQHF
CDR3nt: TGTGCCAGCAGCTTTGGACAGGGGATTCAGCCCCAGCATTTT

v_gene: TRBV4-1
j_gene: TRBJ1-2
d_gene: TRBD1
abundance: once
CDR3aa: CASSQVGGGNYGYTF
CDR3nt: TGCGCCAGCAGCCAAGTTGGAGGGGGCAACTATGGCTACACCTTC

v_gene: TRBV11-3
j_gene: TRBJ2-5
d_gene: -
abundance: -
CDR3aa: CASSLTGPGTQYF
CDR3nt: TGTGCCAGCAGCTTGACCGGTCCGGGGACCCAGTACTTC

v_gene: TRBV6-5
j_gene: TRBJ2-1
d_gene: -
abundance: -
CDR3aa: CASSYSGLEQFF
CDR3nt: TGTGCCAGCAGTTACTCTGGCCTTGAGCAGTTCTTC